Listed here are 4 T cell receptor beta chains from one sample, sequenced in a study of cytomegalovirus exposure and HLA in healthy donors. Sequenced by immunoSEQ multiplex PCR; TCRdb stores in-frame clones only, minus some. The sample gives a few hundred thousand clones, approximately 85% of which show up once; roughly 0.88% is in the top ten. The sample consisted of PBMCs. The receptors were gathered from a man aged 30 to 39 in good health and CMV-seronegative.

The J gene is TRBJ2-6, the V gene TRBV4-3; the D gene is possibly TRBD1 (6 bases). This CDR3 contains 18 residues. The V gene lost 2 bases and the J gene lost 0 bases, with 14 bases spanning the gap. Per germline, CDR1 LGHNA and CDR2 YSLEER. Here the CDR3 reads CASSQTGQGSSGANVLTF. The DNA for the CDR3 is TGCGCCAGCAGCCAAACAGGGCAGGGGAGCTCTGGGGCCAACGTCCTGACTTTC.

This chain connects TRBV2 to TRBJ1-1; 8 positions agree with TRBD1. Germline lookup yields CDR1 SNHLY and CDR2 FYNNEI. J gave up 5 bases and V 6 bases, and 11 bases lay outside the gene matches. CDR3 length: 15 residues. The CDR3 region has the DNA TGTGCCAGCAGCCCCTGGACAGGGACCGGGACTGAAGCTTTCTTT. It specifies CASSPWTGTGTEAFF.

This sequence joins TRBV2 and TRBJ2-7; 13 bases map to TRBD2. Germline V gene data show CDR1 as SNHLY and CDR2 as FYNNEI. The CDR3 is 17 residues long. J lost 0 bases, V lost 6 bases, and 8 bases had no gene match. CDR3 nucleotides: TGTGCCAGCAGGGGACTAGCGGGGATGGGTGGCTCCTACGAGCAGTACTTC. Translating it yields CASRGLAGMGGSYEQYF. Full variable domain (outside the CDR3, taken from reference TRBV2 and TRBJ2-7): EPEVTQTPSHQVTQMGQEVILRCVPISNHLYFYWYRQILGQKVEFLVSFYNNEISEKSEIFDDQFSVERPDGSNFTLKIRSTKLEDSAMYFCASRGLAGMGGSYEQYFGPGTRLTVT.

The chain is built from TRBV6-4 and TRBJ1-3; D is ambiguous. The V end was cut by 0 bases, the J end by 0 bases, with 9 bases between. CDR3 length: 16 amino acids. CDR1 MRHNA and CDR2 SNTAGT come from the germline V gene. CDR3 bases: TGTGCCAGCAGTGACTCGAGGGCGTCCTCTGGAAACACCATATATTTT. It specifies CASSDSRASSGNTIYF.